The sequence of this T cell receptor (beta chain) was determined in a study of T cells in Graves' hyperthyroidism and ophthalmopathy. The source material, RNA transcripts, was used to amplify TCR beta CDR3 regions. A set of HTBI primers served as the primers for a first-round RT-PCR of the TCR CDR3. From the multiplex PCR reads, TCRdb called clonotypes with MiXCR, one entry per CDR3 protein. This sample has 350,000 or so distinct CDR3 sequences, with about 17% found just once. Trimming left V 3 bases short and J 4 bases short, with 12 bases between. The CDR3 totals 14 residues. In germline, CDR1 is LNHNV, CDR2 YYDKDF (reference sequence). Aged 18 to 65, the patients had hyperthyroidism that was newly diagnosed and had lasted under 2 months.

The chain couples TRBV15 to TRBJ2-5, with D tentatively TRBD1 (6 bases). Material for sequencing was blood. The sequence came from a woman aged 25 to 39 with Graves' hyperthyroidism that later progressed to Graves' ophthalmopathy. CDR3 nucleotides: TGTGCCACCAGCAGGTTCAGGGGTAGAGAGACCCAGTACTTC. It yields the protein CATSRFRGRETQYF.